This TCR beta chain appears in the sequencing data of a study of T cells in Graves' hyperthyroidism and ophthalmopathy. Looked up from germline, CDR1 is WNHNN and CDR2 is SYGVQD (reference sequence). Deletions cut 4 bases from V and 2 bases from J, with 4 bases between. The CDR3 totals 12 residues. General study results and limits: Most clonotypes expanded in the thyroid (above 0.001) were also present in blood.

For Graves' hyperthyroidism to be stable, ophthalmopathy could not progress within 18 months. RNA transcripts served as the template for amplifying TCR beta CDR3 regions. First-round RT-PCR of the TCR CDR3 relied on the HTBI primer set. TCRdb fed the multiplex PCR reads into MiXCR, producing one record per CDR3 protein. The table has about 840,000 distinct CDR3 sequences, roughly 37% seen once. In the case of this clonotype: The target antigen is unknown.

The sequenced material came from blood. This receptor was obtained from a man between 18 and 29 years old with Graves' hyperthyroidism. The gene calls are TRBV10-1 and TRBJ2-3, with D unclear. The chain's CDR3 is CASSGLTDTQYF. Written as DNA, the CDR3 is TGCGCCAGCAGTGGACTCACAGATACGCAGTATTTT.